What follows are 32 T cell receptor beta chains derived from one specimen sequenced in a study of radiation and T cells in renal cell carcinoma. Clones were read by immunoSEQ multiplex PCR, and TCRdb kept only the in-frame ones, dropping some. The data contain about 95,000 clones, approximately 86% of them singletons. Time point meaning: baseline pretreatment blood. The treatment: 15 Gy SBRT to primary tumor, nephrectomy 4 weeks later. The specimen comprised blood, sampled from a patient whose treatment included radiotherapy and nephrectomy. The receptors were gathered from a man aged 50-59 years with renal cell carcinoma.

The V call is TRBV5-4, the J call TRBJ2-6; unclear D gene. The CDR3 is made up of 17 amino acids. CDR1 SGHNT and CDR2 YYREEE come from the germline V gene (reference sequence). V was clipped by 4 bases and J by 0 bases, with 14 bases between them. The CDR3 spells CASSPQTGRSGANVLTF. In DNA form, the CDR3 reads TGTGCCAGCAGCCCCCAGACTGGACGCTCTGGGGCCAACGTCCTGACTTTC.

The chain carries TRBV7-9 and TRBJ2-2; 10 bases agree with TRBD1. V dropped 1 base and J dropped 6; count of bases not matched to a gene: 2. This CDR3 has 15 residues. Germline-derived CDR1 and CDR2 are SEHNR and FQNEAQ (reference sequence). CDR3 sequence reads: CASSLVGTGAGELFF. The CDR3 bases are TGTGCCAGCAGCTTAGTAGGGACAGGGGCCGGGGAGCTGTTTTTT.

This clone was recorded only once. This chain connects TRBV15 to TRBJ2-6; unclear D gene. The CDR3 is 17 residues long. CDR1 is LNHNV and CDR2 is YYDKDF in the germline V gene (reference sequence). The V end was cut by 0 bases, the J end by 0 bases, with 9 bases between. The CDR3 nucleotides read TGTGCCACCAGCAGAGATCTGGACGACTCTGGGGCCAACGTCCTGACTTTC. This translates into CATSRDLDDSGANVLTF.

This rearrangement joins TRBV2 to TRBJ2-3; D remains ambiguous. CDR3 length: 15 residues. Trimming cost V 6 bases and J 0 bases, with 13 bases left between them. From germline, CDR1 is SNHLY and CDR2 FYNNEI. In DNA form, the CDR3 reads TGTGCCAGCAGAGCTAGGGTTGGGAGCACAGATACGCAGTATTTT. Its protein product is CASRARVGSTDTQYF.

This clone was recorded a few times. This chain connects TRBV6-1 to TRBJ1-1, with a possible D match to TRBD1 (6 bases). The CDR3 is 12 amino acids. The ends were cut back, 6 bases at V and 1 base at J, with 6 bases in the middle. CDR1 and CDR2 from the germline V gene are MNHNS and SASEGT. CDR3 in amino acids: CASRTGNTEAFF. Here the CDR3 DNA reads TGTGCCAGCAGGACAGGGAACACTGAAGCTTTCTTT.

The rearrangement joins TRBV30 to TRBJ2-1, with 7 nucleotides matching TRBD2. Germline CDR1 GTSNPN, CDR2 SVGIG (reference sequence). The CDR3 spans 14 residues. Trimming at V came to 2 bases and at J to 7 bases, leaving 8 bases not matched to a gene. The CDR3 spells CAWSRGLDGNEQFF. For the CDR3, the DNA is TGTGCCTGGAGTAGAGGACTAGATGGGAATGAGCAGTTCTTC.

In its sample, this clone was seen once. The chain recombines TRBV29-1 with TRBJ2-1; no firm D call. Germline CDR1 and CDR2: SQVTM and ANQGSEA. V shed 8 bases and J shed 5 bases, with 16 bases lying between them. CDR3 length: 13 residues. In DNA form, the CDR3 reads TGCAGCCTCCACTCTGGGGATCACAATGAGCAGTTCTTC. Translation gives CSLHSGDHNEQFF.

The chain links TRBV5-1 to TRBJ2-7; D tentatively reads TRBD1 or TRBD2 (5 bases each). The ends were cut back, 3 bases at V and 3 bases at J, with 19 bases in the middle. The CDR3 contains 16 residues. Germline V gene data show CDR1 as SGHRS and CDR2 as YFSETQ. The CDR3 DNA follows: TGCGCCAGCAGCTCCGGGGACGGGAATCGCCTCTACGAGCAGTACTTC. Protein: CASSSGDGNRLYEQYF.

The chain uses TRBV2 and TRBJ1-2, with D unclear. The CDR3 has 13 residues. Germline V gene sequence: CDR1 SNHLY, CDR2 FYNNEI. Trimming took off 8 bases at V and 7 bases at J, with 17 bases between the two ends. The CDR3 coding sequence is TGTGCCAGCGCCTTTAGCATGGGAGGTGGCTACACCTTC. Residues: CASAFSMGGGYTF.

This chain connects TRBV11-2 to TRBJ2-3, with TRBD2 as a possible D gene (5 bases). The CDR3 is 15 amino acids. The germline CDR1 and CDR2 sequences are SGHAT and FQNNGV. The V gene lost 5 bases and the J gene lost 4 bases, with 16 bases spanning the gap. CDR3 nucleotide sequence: TGTGCCAGCAGCGCGGACTCCTCTGGGGCAGATACGCAGTATTTT. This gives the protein CASSADSSGADTQYF. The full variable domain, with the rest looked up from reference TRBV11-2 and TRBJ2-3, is EAGVAQSPRYKIIEKRQSVAFWCNPISGHATLYWYQQILGQGPKLLIQFQNNGVVDDSQLPKDRFSAERLKGVDSTLKIQPAKLEDSAVYLCASSADSSGADTQYFGPGTRLTVL.

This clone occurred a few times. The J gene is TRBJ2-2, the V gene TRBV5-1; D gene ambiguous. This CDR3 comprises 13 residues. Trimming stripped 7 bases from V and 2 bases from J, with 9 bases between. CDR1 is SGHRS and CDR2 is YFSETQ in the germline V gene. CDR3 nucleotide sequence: TGCGCCAGCCCCAAGTCAAACACCGGGGAGCTGTTTTTT. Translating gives CASPKSNTGELFF. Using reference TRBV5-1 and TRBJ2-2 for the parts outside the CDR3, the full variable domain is KAGVTQTPRYLIKTRGQQVTLSCSPISGHRSVSWYQQTPGQGLQFLFEYFSETQRNKGNFPGRFSGRQFSNSRSEMNVSTLELGDSALYLCASPKSNTGELFFGEGSRLTVL.

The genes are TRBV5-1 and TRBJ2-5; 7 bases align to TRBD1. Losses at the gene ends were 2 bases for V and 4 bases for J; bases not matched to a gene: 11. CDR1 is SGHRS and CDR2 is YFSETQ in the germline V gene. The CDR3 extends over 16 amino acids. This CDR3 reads CASSLGGKGAGETQYF. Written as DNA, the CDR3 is TGCGCCAGCAGCTTAGGAGGAAAGGGGGCGGGAGAGACCCAGTACTTC.

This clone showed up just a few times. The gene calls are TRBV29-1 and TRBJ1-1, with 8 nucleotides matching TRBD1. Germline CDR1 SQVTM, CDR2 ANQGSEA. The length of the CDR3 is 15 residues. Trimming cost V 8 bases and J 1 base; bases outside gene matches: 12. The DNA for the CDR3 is TGCAGCTACCGACAGGGGCCGCGTGGGAACACTGAAGCTTTCTTT. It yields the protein CSYRQGPRGNTEAFF. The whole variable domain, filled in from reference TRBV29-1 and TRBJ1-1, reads SAVISQKPSRDICQRGTSLTIQCQVDSQVTMMFWYRQQPGQSLTLIATANQGSEATYESGFVIDKFPISRPNLTFSTLTVSNMSPEDSSIYLCSYRQGPRGNTEAFFGQGTRLTVV.

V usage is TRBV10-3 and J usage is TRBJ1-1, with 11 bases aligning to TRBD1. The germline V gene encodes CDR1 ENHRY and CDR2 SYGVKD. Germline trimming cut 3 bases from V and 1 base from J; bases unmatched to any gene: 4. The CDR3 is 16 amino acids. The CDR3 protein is CAISDPGQGANTEAFF. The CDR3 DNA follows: TGTGCCATCAGTGACCCAGGACAGGGGGCGAACACTGAAGCTTTCTTT.

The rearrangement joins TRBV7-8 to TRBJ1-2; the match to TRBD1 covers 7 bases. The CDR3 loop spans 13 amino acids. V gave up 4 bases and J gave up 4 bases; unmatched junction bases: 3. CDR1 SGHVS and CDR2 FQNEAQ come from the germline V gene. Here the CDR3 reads CASSWDSPYGYTF. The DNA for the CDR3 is TGTGCCAGCAGCTGGGACAGTCCCTATGGCTACACCTTC. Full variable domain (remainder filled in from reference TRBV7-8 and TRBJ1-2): GAGVSQSPRYKVAKRGQDVALRCDPISGHVSLFWYQQALGQGPEFLTYFQNEAQLDKSGLPSDRFFAERPEGSVSTLKIQRTQQEDSAVYLCASSWDSPYGYTFGSGTRLTVV.

The CDR3 protein is CASKNRGTQYF. In DNA, the CDR3 is TGTGCCAGTAAGAATCGAGGGACCCAGTACTTC. The rearrangement links TRBV19 to TRBJ2-5; D not certain. There are 11 residues in the CDR3. V lost 7 bases and J 7 bases, leaving 10 bases between the germline ends. CDR1 and CDR2 from the germline V gene are LNHDA and SQIVND (reference sequence).

The CDR3, as DNA: TGTGCCAGCACCGACCAGACAGGTGGTTTCAATCAGCCCCAGCATTTT. The encoded protein is CASTDQTGGFNQPQHF. The chain uses TRBV28 and TRBJ1-5; TRBD1 might be the D (6 bases). This CDR3 region has 16 residues. CDR1 is MDHEN, CDR2 SYDVKM, per germline. Trimming removed 7 bases from V and 3 bases from J, with 19 bases in between. Filled out from reference TRBV28 and TRBJ1-5, the complete variable domain reads DVKVTQSSRYLVKRTGEKVFLECVQDMDHENMFWYRQDPGLGLRLIYFSYDVKMKEKGDIPEGYSVSREKKERFSLILESASTNQTSMYLCASTDQTGGFNQPQHFGDGTRLSIL.

In DNA, the CDR3 is TGTGCCAGCAGCGTAGGTATGGGCGGGGAGACCCAGTACTTC. This translates into CASSVGMGGETQYF. The chain links TRBV9 to TRBJ2-5; D possibly corresponds to TRBD2 (5 bases). The CDR3 spans 14 residues. Germline loops: CDR1 SGDLS, CDR2 YYNGEE. Trimming shortened V by 0 bases and J by 5 bases, and 11 bases separated the two germline ends. Using reference TRBV9 and TRBJ2-5 for the parts outside the CDR3, the full variable domain is DSGVTQTPKHLITATGQRVTLRCSPRSGDLSVYWYQQSLDQGLQFLIQYYNGEERAKGNILERFSAQQFPDLHSELNLSSLELGDSALYFCASSVGMGGETQYFGPGTRLLVL.

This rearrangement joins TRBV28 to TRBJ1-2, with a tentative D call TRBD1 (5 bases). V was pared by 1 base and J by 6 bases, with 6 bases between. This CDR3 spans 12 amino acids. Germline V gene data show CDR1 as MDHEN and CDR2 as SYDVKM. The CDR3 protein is CASSLSGNGYTF. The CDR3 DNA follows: TGTGCCAGCAGTTTATCAGGGAATGGCTACACCTTC.

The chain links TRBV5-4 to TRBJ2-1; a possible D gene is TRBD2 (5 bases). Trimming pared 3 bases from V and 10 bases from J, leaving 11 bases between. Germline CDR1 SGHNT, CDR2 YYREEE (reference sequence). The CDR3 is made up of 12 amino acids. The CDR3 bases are TGTGCCAGCAGCTATCCAGCGGTCGAGCAGTTCTTC. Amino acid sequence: CASSYPAVEQFF.

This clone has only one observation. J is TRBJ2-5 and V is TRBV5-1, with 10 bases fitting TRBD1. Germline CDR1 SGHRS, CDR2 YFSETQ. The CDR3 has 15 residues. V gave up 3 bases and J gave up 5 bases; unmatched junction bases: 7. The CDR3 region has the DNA TGCGCCAGCAGCTCCCGGGACAGGGGTCGCGAGACCCAGTACTTC. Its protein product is CASSSRDRGRETQYF.

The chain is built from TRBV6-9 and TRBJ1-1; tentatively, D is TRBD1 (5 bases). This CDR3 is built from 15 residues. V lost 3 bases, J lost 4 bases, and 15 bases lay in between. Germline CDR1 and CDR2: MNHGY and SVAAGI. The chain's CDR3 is CASSYLYTGGTEAFF. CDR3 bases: TGTGCCAGCAGTTACCTTTATACCGGGGGCACTGAAGCTTTCTTT.

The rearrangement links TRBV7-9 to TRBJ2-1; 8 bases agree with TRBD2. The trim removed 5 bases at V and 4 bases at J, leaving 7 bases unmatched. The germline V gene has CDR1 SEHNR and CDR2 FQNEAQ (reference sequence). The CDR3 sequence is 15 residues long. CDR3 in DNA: TGTGCCAGCAGCGCTCTACTAGCGGTTTACAATGAGCAGTTCTTC. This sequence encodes CASSALLAVYNEQFF.

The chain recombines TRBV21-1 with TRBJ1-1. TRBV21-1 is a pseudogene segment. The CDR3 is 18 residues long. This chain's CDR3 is CASSSPFGTKVKDTEAFF. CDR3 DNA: TGTGCCAGCAGTTCCCCGTTTGGGACTAAGGTCAAGGACACTGAAGCTTTCTTT.

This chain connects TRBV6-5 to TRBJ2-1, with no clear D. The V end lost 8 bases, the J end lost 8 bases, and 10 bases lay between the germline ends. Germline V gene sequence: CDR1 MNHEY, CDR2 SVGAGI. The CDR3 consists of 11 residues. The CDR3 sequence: CASRVLDEQFF. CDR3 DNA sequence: TGTGCCAGCCGGGTTCTCGATGAGCAGTTCTTC.

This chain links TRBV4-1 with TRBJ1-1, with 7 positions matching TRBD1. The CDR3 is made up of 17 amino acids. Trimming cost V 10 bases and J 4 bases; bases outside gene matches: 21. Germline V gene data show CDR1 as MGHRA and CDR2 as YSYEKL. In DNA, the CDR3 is TGCGCCACTCGGCCGGGGGGTCAAAGGGGGCCGGGCACTGAAGCTTTCTTT. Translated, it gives CATRPGGQRGPGTEAFF.

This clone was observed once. The CDR3 loop is CASRNPGTGDSNQPQHF. The DNA of the CDR3 is TGTGCCAGCAGAAACCCCGGGACAGGTGATAGCAATCAGCCCCAGCATTTT. The gene calls are TRBV28 and TRBJ1-5; TRBD1 matches 8 bases. The germline gives CDR1 MDHEN, CDR2 SYDVKM. The CDR3 extends over 17 amino acids. The V and J ends lost 6 bases and 0 bases, in that order; junction bases with no gene match: 10.

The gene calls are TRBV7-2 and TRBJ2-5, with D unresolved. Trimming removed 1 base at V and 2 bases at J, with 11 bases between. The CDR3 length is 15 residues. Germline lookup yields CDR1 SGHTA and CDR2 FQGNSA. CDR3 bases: TGTGCCAGCAGCTTAGGTTTTGGTCCTCAAGAGACCCAGTACTTC. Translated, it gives CASSLGFGPQETQYF.

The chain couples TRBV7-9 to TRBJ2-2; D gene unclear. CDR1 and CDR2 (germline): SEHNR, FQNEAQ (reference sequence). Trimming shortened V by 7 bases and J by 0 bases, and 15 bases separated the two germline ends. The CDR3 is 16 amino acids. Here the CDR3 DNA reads TGTGCCAGCATCCTTGCCCAGAGCGCGAACACCGGGGAGCTGTTTTTT. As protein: CASILAQSANTGELFF.

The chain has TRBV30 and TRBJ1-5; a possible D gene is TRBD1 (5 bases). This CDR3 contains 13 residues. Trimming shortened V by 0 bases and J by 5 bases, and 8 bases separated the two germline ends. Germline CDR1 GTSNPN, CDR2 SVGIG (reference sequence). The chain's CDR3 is CAWSVTGDQPQHF. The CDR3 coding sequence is TGTGCCTGGAGTGTTACAGGCGATCAGCCCCAGCATTTT.

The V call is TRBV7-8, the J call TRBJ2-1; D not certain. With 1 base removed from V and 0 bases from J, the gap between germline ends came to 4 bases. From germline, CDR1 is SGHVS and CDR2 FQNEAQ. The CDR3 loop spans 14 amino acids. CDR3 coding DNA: TGTGCCAGCAGCTTAGAGACCTCCTACAATGAGCAGTTCTTC. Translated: CASSLETSYNEQFF. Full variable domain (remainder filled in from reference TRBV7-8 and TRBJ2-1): GAGVSQSPRYKVAKRGQDVALRCDPISGHVSLFWYQQALGQGPEFLTYFQNEAQLDKSGLPSDRFFAERPEGSVSTLKIQRTQQEDSAVYLCASSLETSYNEQFFGPGTRLTVL.

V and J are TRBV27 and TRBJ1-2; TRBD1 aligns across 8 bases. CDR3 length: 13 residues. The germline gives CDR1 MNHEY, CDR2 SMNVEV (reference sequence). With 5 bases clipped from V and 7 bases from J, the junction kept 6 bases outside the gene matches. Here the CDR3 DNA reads TGTGCCAGCAGTCCGACAACAGGGGGTGGCTACACCTTC. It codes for CASSPTTGGGYTF.